This TCR beta chain was sequenced in a study of beta chain features in type 1 diabetes. Without exception, sorted populations had purity beyond 98%. This clone showed up just a few times. Its antigen remains unknown. Expressed TCRB transcripts were sequenced after all isolated RNA was converted to cDNA. Produced via immunoSEQ multiplex PCR; TCRdb's table is partial and in-frame only. The repertoire holds 100,000 to 150,000 clones, around 8.8% seen once, with roughly 0.75% in the top ten. Study conclusions and caveats: Type 1 diabetes patients showed a moderate but significant shortening of TCRB CDR3s in all four CD4+ subsets. Among patients, naive, central memory and Treg TCRB repertoires appeared more similar than among healthy donors.

The germline V and J ends were trimmed by 5 bases and 6 bases, with 4 bases remaining between them. Germline CDR1 and CDR2: SGHTA and FQGNSA. The CDR3 contains 11 residues. The clonotype comes from a man aged 25 to 45 with type 1 diabetes. The genes are TRBV7-2 and TRBJ1-4; D is undetermined. The specimen was central memory CD4+ T cells from blood. The CDR3 protein is CASSEHEKLFF. Written as DNA, the CDR3 is TGTGCCAGCAGCGAGCATGAAAAACTGTTTTTT. Full variable domain (outside the CDR3, taken from reference TRBV7-2 and TRBJ1-4): GAGVSQSPSNKVTEKGKDVELRCDPISGHTALYWYRQSLGQGLEFLIYFQGNSAPDKSGLPSDRFSAERTGGSVSTLTIQRTQQEDSAVYLCASSEHEKLFFGSGTQLSVL.